Listed below are T cell receptor beta chains from one sample, sequenced in a study of blood T cell repertoires in COVID-19. TCRdb keeps only in-frame clones here, not all; method: immunoSEQ multiplex PCR. The sample carries about 270,000 clones, roughly 90% recorded once. Sequenced input: PBMCs or T cells enriched from blood (not recorded which). The receptors were gathered from a woman aged 40 to 50 with acute COVID-19. The CDR3 runs from the conserved cysteine through the conserved F or W. Each record gives: CDR3 DNA, CDR3 protein, V gene, D gene, J gene, clone size. The D gene is left open where the match is weak. Rows give clone size only sometimes, using once, few, many, or a class for an expanded clone.

CDR3 DNA: TGTGCCAGCAGTCCAGAGACAGGGTACGGGGGTGAGCAGTTCTTC
CDR3 protein: CASSPETGYGGEQFF
V gene: TRBV2
D gene: .
J gene: TRBJ2-1
clone size: .

CDR3 DNA: TGTGCCAGCAGTGCCGCCCCCGTACAGTTATCGTACTATGGCTACACCTTC
CDR3 protein: CASSAAPVQLSYYGYTF
V gene: TRBV2
D gene: .
J gene: TRBJ1-2
clone size: .

CDR3 DNA: TGTGCCAGCAGTGAATCCGGACAGGGTCCACCCCTCCACTTT
CDR3 protein: CASSESGQGPPLHF
V gene: TRBV2
D gene: TRBD1
J gene: TRBJ1-6
clone size: .

CDR3 DNA: TGTGCCATCACCCCCAGGGGTGGAGAGACCCAGTACTTC
CDR3 protein: CAITPRGGETQYF
V gene: TRBV5-4
D gene: .
J gene: TRBJ2-5
clone size: .

CDR3 DNA: TGTGCCAGCAGTTACGTCGACAGTTACTATGGCTACACCTTC
CDR3 protein: CASSYVDSYYGYTF
V gene: TRBV6-2/TRBV6-3
D gene: .
J gene: TRBJ1-2
clone size: once

CDR3 DNA: TGTGCCAGTAGGAGACAGCCTCGGGTAGGCTATGGCTACACCTTC
CDR3 protein: CASRRQPRVGYGYTF
V gene: TRBV19
D gene: .
J gene: TRBJ1-2
clone size: .

CDR3 DNA: TGTGCCTCGGGGGCTGGAAACACCATATATTTT
CDR3 protein: CASGAGNTIYF
V gene: TRBV19
D gene: .
J gene: TRBJ1-3
clone size: .

CDR3 DNA: TGCAGCGTTGCAGGGGGGACAGGAAACACCATATATTTT
CDR3 protein: CSVAGGTGNTIYF
V gene: TRBV29-1
D gene: TRBD1
J gene: TRBJ1-3
clone size: .

CDR3 DNA: TGCGCCAGCAGTCAAGAGGAGGGAATGTGGCCCTACGAGCAGTACTTC
CDR3 protein: CASSQEEGMWPYEQYF
V gene: TRBV23-1
D gene: .
J gene: TRBJ2-7
clone size: .

CDR3 DNA: TGTGCCAGCAGCTTCCGAATCCGGGACACAAGGGGCTACACCTTC
CDR3 protein: CASSFRIRDTRGYTF
V gene: TRBV7-2
D gene: .
J gene: TRBJ1-2
clone size: .

CDR3 DNA: TGCGCCAGCAGCTCCTCCGGGACAGAAGCTTTCTTT
CDR3 protein: CASSSSGTEAFF
V gene: TRBV5-1
D gene: .
J gene: TRBJ1-1
clone size: .

CDR3 DNA: TGTGCCAGCAGCCCCCAGGGGAGCGGTGAGCCCCAGCATTTT
CDR3 protein: CASSPQGSGEPQHF
V gene: TRBV7-9
D gene: .
J gene: TRBJ1-5
clone size: .

CDR3 DNA: TGCAGCGTCCTAGGGGCGGGGGGCTACACCTTC
CDR3 protein: CSVLGAGGYTF
V gene: TRBV29-1
D gene: .
J gene: TRBJ1-2
clone size: .

CDR3 DNA: TGTGCCAGCAGCTTGCCGGGGGCCGGGGAGCTGTTTTTT
CDR3 protein: CASSLPGAGELFF
V gene: TRBV7-8
D gene: .
J gene: TRBJ2-2
clone size: .

CDR3 DNA: TGTGCCATCAGCGGGGGGGCAGGGAGAGGTGGCTACACCTTC
CDR3 protein: CAISGGAGRGGYTF
V gene: TRBV10-3
D gene: .
J gene: TRBJ1-2
clone size: .

CDR3 DNA: TGTGCCAGCAGCCAGCGTTTCCACAGCGGGGGGGCGCGAAATGAGCAGTTCTTC
CDR3 protein: CASSQRFHSGGARNEQFF
V gene: TRBV14
D gene: TRBD2
J gene: TRBJ2-1
clone size: .

CDR3 DNA: TGTGCCAGCAGCACGGAGAAAGGGACAGTCAAAGAGACCCAGTACTTC
CDR3 protein: CASSTEKGTVKETQYF
V gene: TRBV21-1
D gene: .
J gene: TRBJ2-5
clone size: .

CDR3 DNA: TGTGCCAGCAGCCAAGCTGGGCTCCTCACGAATACGCAGTATTTT
CDR3 protein: CASSQAGLLTNTQYF
V gene: TRBV3-1/TRBV3-2
D gene: .
J gene: TRBJ2-3
clone size: .

CDR3 DNA: TGTGCCACCAGCAGAGAACGGGGGGGCCGGAGGAACATTCAGTACTTC
CDR3 protein: CATSRERGGRRNIQYF
V gene: TRBV15
D gene: TRBD2
J gene: TRBJ2-4
clone size: .

CDR3 DNA: TGCAGCGTAGGGAGGGCCAGACAAGCTTTCTTT
CDR3 protein: CSVGRARQAFF
V gene: TRBV29-1
D gene: .
J gene: TRBJ1-1
clone size: .

CDR3 DNA: TGTGCCAGCAGCTTAGGGACAGGGGTCCCAGATACGCAGTATTTT
CDR3 protein: CASSLGTGVPDTQYF
V gene: TRBV11-3
D gene: TRBD1
J gene: TRBJ2-3
clone size: .

CDR3 DNA: TGTGCCAGCAGCCCGACCGGGGACACCATATATTTT
CDR3 protein: CASSPTGDTIYF
V gene: TRBV3-1/TRBV3-2
D gene: .
J gene: TRBJ1-3
clone size: few

CDR3 DNA: TGTGCCATCAGCCGCGGAGAAAGCAATCAGCCCCAGCATTTT
CDR3 protein: CAISRGESNQPQHF
V gene: TRBV10-3
D gene: .
J gene: TRBJ1-5
clone size: .

CDR3 DNA: TGTGCCAGCAGGATGGACAGGAACTACGAGCAGTACTTC
CDR3 protein: CASRMDRNYEQYF
V gene: TRBV5-4
D gene: TRBD1
J gene: TRBJ2-7
clone size: .

CDR3 DNA: TGTGCCTGGACCAGGGGGTCTTCCTACGAGCAGTACTTC
CDR3 protein: CAWTRGSSYEQYF
V gene: TRBV30
D gene: TRBD1
J gene: TRBJ2-7
clone size: .

CDR3 DNA: TGTGCCAGCAGCTCGACTAGCGGGGGGACAGATACGCAGTATTTT
CDR3 protein: CASSSTSGGTDTQYF
V gene: TRBV5-4
D gene: TRBD2
J gene: TRBJ2-3
clone size: once

CDR3 DNA: TGTGCCTGGAGTGTAGGACAGGGATTCTACGAGCAGTACTTC
CDR3 protein: CAWSVGQGFYEQYF
V gene: TRBV30
D gene: TRBD1
J gene: TRBJ2-7
clone size: .

CDR3 DNA: TGCGCCAGCAGTGCCCCCAGGGGTTGGAACACCATATATTTT
CDR3 protein: CASSAPRGWNTIYF
V gene: TRBV10-1
D gene: .
J gene: TRBJ1-3
clone size: .

CDR3 DNA: TGTGCCAGTAGTACCGCAGGGGGTCAGCCCCAGCATTTT
CDR3 protein: CASSTAGGQPQHF
V gene: TRBV19
D gene: TRBD1
J gene: TRBJ1-5
clone size: .

CDR3 DNA: TGTGCCAGCAGACAGGGGACCCTGAAAACTGAAGCTTTCTTT
CDR3 protein: CASRQGTLKTEAFF
V gene: TRBV6-5
D gene: TRBD1
J gene: TRBJ1-1
clone size: .

CDR3 DNA: TGTGCCAGCAGCCAACTACAGGGGGCGGGGGAAAACAATGAGCAGTTCTTC
CDR3 protein: CASSQLQGAGENNEQFF
V gene: TRBV14
D gene: TRBD1
J gene: TRBJ2-1
clone size: .

CDR3 DNA: TGCGCCAGCAGCTACGGGACTAGCGGGAACAATGAGCAGTTCTTC
CDR3 protein: CASSYGTSGNNEQFF
V gene: TRBV5-1
D gene: TRBD2
J gene: TRBJ2-1
clone size: few

CDR3 DNA: TGTGCCAGCAGCCCCCTGACAGCTCATAGCAATCAGCCCCAGCATTTT
CDR3 protein: CASSPLTAHSNQPQHF
V gene: TRBV7-8
D gene: .
J gene: TRBJ1-5
clone size: .

CDR3 DNA: TGCGCCAGCAGCTCCCTAGCGGGGGGGGATTACGAGCAGTACTTC
CDR3 protein: CASSSLAGGDYEQYF
V gene: TRBV5-1
D gene: TRBD2
J gene: TRBJ2-7
clone size: .

CDR3 DNA: TGTGCCAGCAGCTTGGGGTTAGCGGGGGCCCGTACGGGGGAGCTGTTTTTT
CDR3 protein: CASSLGLAGARTGELFF
V gene: TRBV5-6
D gene: TRBD2
J gene: TRBJ2-2
clone size: few

CDR3 DNA: TGTGCCAGCAATACCGGGACAGAGAATTCACCCCTCCACTTT
CDR3 protein: CASNTGTENSPLHF
V gene: TRBV2
D gene: TRBD1
J gene: TRBJ1-6
clone size: .

CDR3 DNA: TGCGCCAGCACGGCTAGCGGGGGCACAGATACGCAGTATTTT
CDR3 protein: CASTASGGTDTQYF
V gene: TRBV5-1
D gene: TRBD2
J gene: TRBJ2-3
clone size: .

CDR3 DNA: TGTGCCAGCAGCTTGAAGGGTAGCGGGGGGGCGGATACGCAGTATTTT
CDR3 protein: CASSLKGSGGADTQYF
V gene: TRBV5-6
D gene: TRBD2
J gene: TRBJ2-3
clone size: .

CDR3 DNA: TGTGCCAGTAGTATATCCGGACAGGGCTCCTACGAGCAGTACTTC
CDR3 protein: CASSISGQGSYEQYF
V gene: TRBV19
D gene: TRBD1
J gene: TRBJ2-7
clone size: .

CDR3 DNA: TGTGCCAGCAGACAGGGGGTTCAGCCCCAGCATTTT
CDR3 protein: CASRQGVQPQHF
V gene: TRBV2
D gene: TRBD1
J gene: TRBJ1-5
clone size: .

CDR3 DNA: TGTGCCAGCAGTTTACCAGGGGCCCCGCAGTATTTT
CDR3 protein: CASSLPGAPQYF
V gene: TRBV28
D gene: .
J gene: TRBJ2-3
clone size: .

CDR3 DNA: TGTGCCAGCAGTCTAAGCGGGGGGGCCGGGGAGCTGTTTTTT
CDR3 protein: CASSLSGGAGELFF
V gene: TRBV27
D gene: TRBD2
J gene: TRBJ2-2
clone size: .